Below are 17 T cell receptor beta chains sequenced from a single sample in a study of T cell responses to AZD1222 COVID-19 vaccine. Sequencing was performed with immunoSEQ multiplex PCR; in TCRdb, only in-frame clones are kept and a portion is missing. Of around 190,000 clones listed, approximately 91% are singletons. Sequencing was performed on peripheral blood, taken 28 days after the second AZD1222 dose. The receptors derive from an adult who received the AZD1222 COVID-19 vaccine.

CDR3 amino acids: CASSRTPNTEAFF. CDR3 coding DNA: TGTGCCAGCAGCCGGACACCGAACACTGAAGCTTTCTTT. This chain connects TRBV11-3 to TRBJ1-1; possibly TRBD1 for D (5 bases). Germline CDR1 reads SGHNT; CDR2 reads YENEEA. This CDR3 has 13 amino acids. The V and J ends lost 5 bases and 1 base respectively, with 8 bases between them.

This clone was picked up one time. V gene TRBV18 combines with J gene TRBJ1-5, with D possibly being TRBD1 (5 bases). V gave up 3 bases and J gave up 5 bases, with 14 bases separating them. CDR1 KGHSH and CDR2 LQKENI come from the germline V gene. The CDR3 is 15 residues long. CDR3: CASSPLGALDQPQHF. CDR3 coding DNA: TGTGCCAGCTCACCCCTCGGGGCACTCGATCAGCCCCAGCATTTT.

The J gene is TRBJ2-1, the V gene TRBV9, with no clear D. CDR3 length: 14 amino acids. Germline loops: CDR1 SGDLS, CDR2 YYNGEE. V was trimmed by 3 bases and J by 6 bases, leaving 13 bases between them. CDR3 sequence: CASSGRTLFNEQFF. CDR3 sequence (DNA): TGTGCCAGCAGCGGCCGTACCCTTTTCAATGAGCAGTTCTTC.

The chain's CDR3 is CASSAPGQGYEQYF. The CDR3 DNA is TGTGCCAGCAGTGCACCGGGACAGGGCTACGAGCAGTACTTC. The chain uses TRBV27 and TRBJ2-7, with 9 bases matching TRBD1. V lost 5 bases, J lost 3 bases, and 5 bases stayed unmatched. The germline CDR1 and CDR2 sequences are MNHEY and SMNVEV (reference sequence). CDR3 length: 14 residues.

V and J are TRBV6-5 and TRBJ1-3; 7 bases fit TRBD1. This CDR3 spans 15 amino acids. V trimming: 6 bases; J trimming: 0 bases; junction bases outside the gene matches: 5. The germline gives CDR1 MNHEY, CDR2 SVGAGI. The CDR3 region has the DNA TGTGCCAGCAGGGACAGGTCCTTCTCTGGAAACACCATATATTTT. Translating gives CASRDRSFSGNTIYF.

This sequence joins TRBV7-9 and TRBJ1-3; 7 bases match TRBD1. The trim removed 4 bases at V and 4 bases at J, leaving 10 bases unmatched. This CDR3 is 16 amino acids long. Germline CDR1 SEHNR, CDR2 FQNEAQ (reference sequence). Here the CDR3 reads CASSWETGNEGNTIYF. The DNA for the CDR3 is TGTGCCAGCAGCTGGGAGACAGGGAACGAGGGAAACACCATATATTTT.

The chain carries TRBV5-1 and TRBJ2-2; TRBD1 matches 7 bases. Trimming took 1 base from V and 1 from J; bases not matched to a gene: 7. CDR3 length: 17 residues. Per the germline V gene, CDR1 is SGHRS and CDR2 is YFSETQ. CDR3 coding DNA: TGCGCCAGCAGCTTGAGAGGGGGCGAGAGGAACACCGGGGAGCTGTTTTTT. Its protein is CASSLRGGERNTGELFF.

This chain connects TRBV11-2 to TRBJ1-3, with D unclear. The CDR3 contains 15 residues. V shed 5 bases and J shed 2 bases, with 13 bases lying between them. Germline V lookup: CDR1 SGHAT, CDR2 FQNNGV. The CDR3 DNA reads as TGTGCCAGCAGCCGGAATTCCGGGCCTGGAAACACCATATATTTT. Its protein is CASSRNSGPGNTIYF. Supplemented by reference TRBV11-2 and TRBJ1-3, the full variable domain reads EAGVAQSPRYKIIEKRQSVAFWCNPISGHATLYWYQQILGQGPKLLIQFQNNGVVDDSQLPKDRFSAERLKGVDSTLKIQPAKLEDSAVYLCASSRNSGPGNTIYFGEGSWLTVV.

The chain recombines TRBV6-4 with TRBJ2-1; 10 nucleotides line up with TRBD2. The CDR3 is made up of 17 amino acids. J was trimmed by 4 bases and V by 2 bases; bases with no gene match: 8. Germline V gives CDR1 MRHNA, CDR2 SNTAGT. This CDR3 is CASSDRSAGGDYNEQFF. In DNA, the CDR3 is TGTGCCAGCAGTGACCGTTCAGCGGGGGGGGATTACAATGAGCAGTTCTTC.

The chain has TRBV5-1 and TRBJ2-7, with 8 bases that match TRBD2. The CDR3 sequence is 16 residues long. V shed 0 bases, J shed 4 bases, and the junction held 9 bases outside the gene matches. In germline, CDR1 is SGHRS, CDR2 YFSETQ. The CDR3 sequence: CASSLEFSGSAYEQYF. CDR3 coding DNA: TGCGCCAGCAGCTTGGAGTTCAGCGGGAGTGCGTACGAGCAGTACTTC.

CDR3 DNA sequence: TGTGCCAGCAGTTTAGACTTGTACGAGCAGTACTTC. It yields the protein CASSLDLYEQYF. The chain employs TRBV12-3 or TRBV12-4 and TRBJ2-7; D remains ambiguous. CDR3 size: 12 residues. V was cut by 1 base and J by 4 bases, with 5 bases left in between.

V gene TRBV5-4 combines with J gene TRBJ2-3; D uncertain. The CDR3 loop spans 14 amino acids. Germline CDR1 and CDR2: SGHNT and YYREEE (reference sequence). V was cut by 3 bases and J by 2 bases, with 10 bases left in between. Here the CDR3 DNA reads TGTGCCAGCAGCTGGTCGCCAGACACAGATACGCAGTATTTT. Amino acids: CASSWSPDTDTQYF. Supplemented by reference TRBV5-4 and TRBJ2-3, the full variable domain reads ETGVTQSPTHLIKTRGQQVTLRCSSQSGHNTVSWYQQALGQGPQFIFQYYREEENGRGNFPPRFSGLQFPNYSSELNVNALELDDSALYLCASSWSPDTDTQYFGPGTRLTVL.

The chain carries TRBV27 and TRBJ1-5; tentative D call: TRBD1 (5 bases). Trimming took 7 bases from V and 1 from J, leaving 14 bases between them. The CDR3 is made up of 15 amino acids. CDR1 and CDR2 from the germline V gene are MNHEY and SMNVEV (reference sequence). The CDR3 DNA is TGTGCCAGCAAAGCGGGGGGTACGAGCAATCAGCCCCAGCATTTT. This translates into CASKAGGTSNQPQHF.

This clone was seen just once. The rearrangement uses TRBV13 and TRBJ2-7; TRBD1 matches at 8 bases. The CDR3 has 16 amino acids. V was pared by 2 bases and J by 1 base, with 7 bases of the junction left unmatched. From germline, CDR1 is PRHDT and CDR2 FYEKMQ (reference sequence). CDR3 in amino acids: CASSLSGQGWSYEQYF. The CDR3 DNA is TGTGCCAGCAGCTTATCCGGACAGGGTTGGTCCTACGAGCAGTACTTC.

CDR3 sequence: CASSLTGTPKYGYTF. The CDR3 DNA sequence: TGTGCCAGCAGCCTCACCGGGACACCGAAATATGGCTACACCTTC. The chain is built from TRBV3-1 (or the pseudogene TRBV3-2) and TRBJ1-2; TRBD1 is a possible D gene (6 bases). Between the trimmed V and J ends, which lost 4 bases and 5 bases, there was a span of 17 bases. This CDR3 has 15 amino acids. Germline V lookup: CDR1 LGHDT, CDR2 YNNKEL (reference sequence).

This chain links TRBV11-2 with TRBJ2-5; either TRBD1 or TRBD2 may supply D (6 bases each). V dropped 3 bases and J dropped 5 bases, with 16 bases sitting between them. The CDR3 runs to 15 residues. Germline CDR1 SGHAT, CDR2 FQNNGV. CDR3 in DNA: TGTGCCAGCAGCTTCGGGGGCAACATGAGGGAGACCCAGTACTTC. This sequence encodes CASSFGGNMRETQYF.

The chain is built from TRBV11-3 and TRBJ2-1, with a weak D call TRBD2 (7 bases). Per the germline V gene, CDR1 is SGHNT and CDR2 is YENEEA. This CDR3 is built from 16 residues. V was clipped by 0 bases and J by 4 bases, with 13 bases between them. DNA for the CDR3: TGTGCCAGCAGCTTAGATGGGGGGGGCCGTTACAATGAGCAGTTCTTC. Translated, it gives CASSLDGGGRYNEQFF.